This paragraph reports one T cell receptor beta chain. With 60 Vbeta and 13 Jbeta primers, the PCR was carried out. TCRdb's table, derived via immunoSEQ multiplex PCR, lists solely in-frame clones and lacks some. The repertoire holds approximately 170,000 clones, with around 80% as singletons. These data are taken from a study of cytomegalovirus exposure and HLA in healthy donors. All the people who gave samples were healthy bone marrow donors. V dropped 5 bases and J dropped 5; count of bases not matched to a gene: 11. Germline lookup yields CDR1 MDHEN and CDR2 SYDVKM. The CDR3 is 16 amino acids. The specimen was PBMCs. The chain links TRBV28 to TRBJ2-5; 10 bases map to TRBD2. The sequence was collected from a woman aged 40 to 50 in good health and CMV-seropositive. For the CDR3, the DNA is TGTGCCAGCAGTACCCTACTAGCGGGGAGCGTGGAGACCCAGTACTTC. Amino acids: CASSTLLAGSVETQYF. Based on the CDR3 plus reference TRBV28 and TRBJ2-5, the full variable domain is DVKVTQSSRYLVKRTGEKVFLECVQDMDHENMFWYRQDPGLGLRLIYFSYDVKMKEKGDIPEGYSVSREKKERFSLILESASTNQTSMYLCASSTLLAGSVETQYFGPGTRLLVL.